This T cell receptor (beta chain) was retrieved from a study of T cells in Graves' hyperthyroidism and ophthalmopathy. Study-level background: Once the initial diagnosis was made, peripheral blood was obtained before any treatment. Whole-study findings and limits: The model identified upcoming ophthalmopathy a median about six months ahead of onset.

A note on this clonotype: Its antigen is still unknown. A read error may explain this, as a much larger clone is one base away.

Amplification of TCR beta CDR3 regions used RNA as the template. The HTBI primer set was used in a first-round RT-PCR of the TCR CDR3. TCRdb passed the multiplex PCR reads through MiXCR, listing each CDR3 protein once. The sample records 95,000 to 100,000 distinct CDR3 sequences, approximately 56% being singletons. V lost 7 bases and J 4 bases, leaving 19 bases between the germline ends. The germline V gene has CDR1 SQVTM and CDR2 ANQGSEA. This CDR3 is built from 14 residues. Lactation, pregnancy, other autoimmune disease or uncontrolled infection excluded patients. Material for sequencing was blood. The origin of this receptor is a woman aged 40 to 55 with Graves' hyperthyroidism. The chain carries TRBV29-1 and TRBJ1-2; D is possibly TRBD1 (6 bases). The chain's CDR3 is CSAEGFRGLYGYTF. The CDR3 bases are TGCAGCGCAGAAGGATTCAGGGGCCTCTATGGCTACACCTTC.